This T cell receptor (beta chain) derives from a study of Tregs in tolerant kidney transplant recipients. Here immunoSEQ multiplex PCR was the method, and the copy in TCRdb shows in-frame clones only, minus some. The sample lists roughly 66,000 clones, roughly 90% occurring once. Concerning this clone: Antigen unknown.

Study-level results: Tregs expanded with activated donor B cells seemed most donor-specific.

The sequence came from a human donor who received a combined kidney and bone marrow transplant. The sequencing used CD8+ T cells from blood, collected before the transplant.

As DNA, the CDR3 is TGTGCCAGTAGTATTGGGGGGAGCTCCTACGAGCAGTACTTC. Amino acids: CASSIGGSSYEQYF. This chain uses TRBV19 with TRBJ2-5; possible D gene TRBD2, 6 bases. Gene TRBJ2-7 matches the end of the DNA better, so the J call may be wrong. This CDR3 contains 14 residues. The germline V gene has CDR1 LNHDA and CDR2 SQIVND (reference sequence).